The rows below give T cell receptor beta chains drawn from one sample of a study of T cell responses to AZD1222 COVID-19 vaccine. Libraries were prepared by immunoSEQ multiplex PCR; TCRdb keeps only in-frame clonotypes and omits some of them. The data hold more than 100,000 clones, with 87% observed a single time. The sample in question was peripheral blood, obtained 28 days after the second AZD1222 dose. The source is an adult who received the AZD1222 COVID-19 vaccine. CDR3s include the opening cysteine and the closing phenylalanine or tryptophan. D genes are given only for firm matches. Clone size appears in some rows only: once, few, many, or a class for an expanded clone.

clone_size j_call d_call v_call cdr3_nt cdr3_aa
. TRBJ2-7 . TRBV4-1 TGCGCCAGCAGCCAAGATAGTACCATGGCCGTTAACGACGAGCAGTACTTC CASSQDSTMAVNDEQYF
. TRBJ1-4 . TRBV7-2 TGTGCCAGCAGCTTAGGGTCGGGGGGAGGTAATGAAAAACTGTTTTTT CASSLGSGGGNEKLFF
. TRBJ2-3 TRBD2 TRBV6-5 TGTGCCAGCAGTTTAGCGGGGGGAGTAGATACGCAGTATTTT CASSLAGGVDTQYF
. TRBJ1-6 TRBD1 TRBV6-5 TGTGCCAGCAGTCGACAGGGGAAACCCCTCCACTTT CASSRQGKPLHF
. TRBJ1-5 . TRBV19 TGTGCCAGTAGGGATATCTCGGGTGGGACGACTCAGCCCCAGCATTTT CASRDISGGTTQPQHF
. TRBJ1-2 . TRBV14 TGTGCCAGCAGCCAACTGACAAATGGCTACACCTTC CASSQLTNGYTF
. TRBJ2-3 . TRBV30 TGTGCCTGGAGTGTAAGCAGGCCTAGCACAGATACGCAGTATTTT CAWSVSRPSTDTQYF
. TRBJ1-2 . TRBV5-4 TGTGCCAGCAGGGGATTGGGACCTAGGAATGGCTACACCTTC CASRGLGPRNGYTF
. TRBJ1-5 . TRBV27 TGTGCCAGCAGTGAACCCTCCCGATGGGGTCACGGCCAGCCCCAGCATTTT CASSEPSRWGHGQPQHF
. TRBJ1-6 . TRBV5-1 TGCGCCAGCAGCCCCTCCCTGATGGGAGGCTCACCCCTCCACTTT CASSPSLMGGSPLHF
. TRBJ1-2 . TRBV7-2 TGTGCCAGCAGCTTAGATCGTGGGGATGGCTACACCTTC CASSLDRGDGYTF
. TRBJ2-3 TRBD1 TRBV5-1 TGCGCCAGCAGCGTCCAGGGGGCGGATACGCAGTATTTT CASSVQGADTQYF
. TRBJ1-4 . TRBV7-9 TGTGCCAGCAGCTTAATTCGACCAGGGTTTGGAGGAAATGAAAAACTGTTTTTT CASSLIRPGFGGNEKLFF
. TRBJ1-5 . TRBV2 TGTGCCAGCAGTGAATCCAGGGATCAGCCCCAGCATTTT CASSESRDQPQHF
. TRBJ1-4 . TRBV4-1 TGCGCCAGCAGCCCCCGACAGAATGATCTTGAAAAACTGTTTTTT CASSPRQNDLEKLFF
. TRBJ1-4 . TRBV9 TGTGCCAGCAGCGTAGGGTCAGGGGACCTCTCCTCCGAAAAACTGTTTTTT CASSVGSGDLSSEKLFF
. TRBJ2-2 TRBD2 TRBV4-3 TGCGCCAGCAGCCTGGGACTAGTTCCGGGGGAGCTGTTTTTT CASSLGLVPGELFF
. TRBJ1-4 . TRBV6-4 TGTGCCAGACTGACCCAGAACATGAACCTGTTTTTT CARLTQNMNLFF
. TRBJ1-6 . TRBV7-2 TGTGCCAGCAGCCCTCCGGGTTCACCCCTCCACTTT CASSPPGSPLHF
. TRBJ1-6 . TRBV2 TGTGCCAGCAAGAACAGGGCCCCAGGGAATTCACCCCTCCACTTT CASKNRAPGNSPLHF
. TRBJ1-2 . TRBV11-1 TGTGCCAGCAGCTCCCCGGGACGCAGGCCCTATGGCTACACCTTC CASSSPGRRPYGYTF
. TRBJ2-1 . TRBV7-8 TGTGCCAGCAGCTTAGATGGGCCAGGGGGGAATGAGCAGTTCTTC CASSLDGPGGNEQFF
. TRBJ2-5 . TRBV5-1 TGCGCCAGCAGCTGGGACATCCAAGAGACCCAGTACTTC CASSWDIQETQYF
few TRBJ1-1 . TRBV7-3 TGTGCCAGCAGCTTACAGCGGGGAAGCACTGAAGCTTTCTTT CASSLQRGSTEAFF
. TRBJ1-6 . TRBV12-3/TRBV12-4 TGTGCCAGCAGTTTAGCAAGTGATTCACCCCTCCACTTT CASSLASDSPLHF
. TRBJ1-2 . TRBV24-1 TGTGCCACCTTGCGTGGGACTAACTATGGCTACACCTTC CATLRGTNYGYTF
few TRBJ1-5 . TRBV4-1 TGCGCCAGCAGCCAAGAAGGGACACCTTATAGCAATCAGCCCCAGCATTTT CASSQEGTPYSNQPQHF
. TRBJ1-2 TRBD1 TRBV5-1 TGCGCCAGCAGCCCCCCGGGACAGGGTTATGGCTACACCTTC CASSPPGQGYGYTF
. TRBJ1-4 . TRBV30 TGTGCCTGGAGTAAGAATGAAAAACTGTTTTTT CAWSKNEKLFF
once TRBJ1-6 TRBD1 TRBV18 TGTGCCAGCTCACCCGGACAGGATAATTCACCCCTCCACTTT CASSPGQDNSPLHF
. TRBJ1-2 . TRBV5-1 TGCGCCAGCCGTAGTTTTAGACGGGGCAACTATGGCTACACCTTC CASRSFRRGNYGYTF
. TRBJ1-5 . TRBV27 TGTGCCAGCAGTTTTAGAGCTGGGGGAACCGCCAATCAGCCCCAGCATTTT CASSFRAGGTANQPQHF
. TRBJ2-2 . TRBV19 TGTGCCAGTAGTATCCAGACAGATGGGGAGCTGTTTTTT CASSIQTDGELFF
. TRBJ2-7 . TRBV19 TGTGCCAGCAACGAGGCTTGGGGGTACGAGCAGTACTTC CASNEAWGYEQYF
. TRBJ2-2 . TRBV6-1 TGTGCCAGCAGTGAATCCCTCACCGGGGAGCTGTTTTTT CASSESLTGELFF
. TRBJ1-4 . TRBV5-1 TGCGCCAGCAGCAGCAATGAAAAACTGTTTTTT CASSSNEKLFF
. TRBJ1-6 . TRBV5-1 TGCGCCAGCAGCCCCGCCGCAGGGTTCGTTTCACCCCTCCACTTT CASSPAAGFVSPLHF
. TRBJ2-1 . TRBV7-9 TGTGCCAGCAGCTTAACCCCCAGGGGTGTTTACAATGAGCAGTTCTTC CASSLTPRGVYNEQFF
few TRBJ1-3 . TRBV4-2 TGTGCCAGCAGCCGGGGGGCAGGGAGGGACTCTGGAAACACCATATATTTT CASSRGAGRDSGNTIYF
. TRBJ2-2 TRBD1 TRBV2 TGTGCCAGCAGGGACAGGGCCGGGGAGCTGTTTTTT CASRDRAGELFF
. TRBJ1-2 . TRBV27 TGTGCCAGCAGCCCGACAGGTACCACTAACTATGGCTACACCTTC CASSPTGTTNYGYTF
. TRBJ2-2 . TRBV5-1 TGCGCCAGCAGCTTGGAACCGGGATCCGGGGAGCTGTTTTTT CASSLEPGSGELFF
. TRBJ1-2 TRBD1 TRBV4-1 TGCGCCAGCAGCCAAGGACAGGGAGTTGTACGGCGCTACACCTTC CASSQGQGVVRRYTF
. TRBJ1-2 . TRBV7-9 TGTGCCAGCAGCCTATTCCCTGAAAGCAATGGCTACACCTTC CASSLFPESNGYTF
. TRBJ2-1 . TRBV13 TGTGCCAGCACCCATGACGAGCGGAGCTACAATGAGCAGTTCTTC CASTHDERSYNEQFF
. TRBJ1-3 . TRBV12-3/TRBV12-4 TGTGCCAGCAGTTTCAGCTCTGGAAACACCATATATTTT CASSFSSGNTIYF
once TRBJ1-1 . TRBV14 TGTGCCAGCAGCCTCGCAGGGACTGAAGCTTTCTTT CASSLAGTEAFF
. TRBJ1-3 . TRBV9 TGTGCCAGCAGCCTTCGACCAGACCTTGGAAACACCATATATTTT CASSLRPDLGNTIYF
once TRBJ1-2 . TRBV29-1 TGCAGCGCCCAGAGACAGGATAGGCATGGCTACACCTTC CSAQRQDRHGYTF